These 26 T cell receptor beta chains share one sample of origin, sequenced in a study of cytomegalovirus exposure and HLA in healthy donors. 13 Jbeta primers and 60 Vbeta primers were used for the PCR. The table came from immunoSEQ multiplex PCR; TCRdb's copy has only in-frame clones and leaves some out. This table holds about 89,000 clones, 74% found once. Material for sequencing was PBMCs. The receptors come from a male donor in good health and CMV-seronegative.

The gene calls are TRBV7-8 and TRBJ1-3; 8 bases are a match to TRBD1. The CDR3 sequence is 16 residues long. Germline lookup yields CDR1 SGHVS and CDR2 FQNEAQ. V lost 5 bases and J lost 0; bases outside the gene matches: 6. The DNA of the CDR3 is TGTGCCAGCAGCCCCCGGGACAGGATCTCTGGAAACACCATATATTTT. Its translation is CASSPRDRISGNTIYF.

CDR3 region: CAISERLATEADTQYF. The DNA for the CDR3 is TGTGCCATCAGTGAAAGACTAGCGACGGAGGCAGATACGCAGTATTTT. The genes are TRBV10-3 and TRBJ2-3; 8 nucleotides agree with TRBD2. Germline V gives CDR1 ENHRY, CDR2 SYGVKD. The CDR3 covers 16 residues. V lost 3 bases, J lost 4 bases, and 9 bases stayed unmatched.

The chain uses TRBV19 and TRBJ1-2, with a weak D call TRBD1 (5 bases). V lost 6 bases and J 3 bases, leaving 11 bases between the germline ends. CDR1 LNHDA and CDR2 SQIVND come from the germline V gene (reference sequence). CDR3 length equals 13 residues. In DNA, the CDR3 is TGTGCCAGTAGCCTAGGGGTGGACTATGGCTACACCTTC. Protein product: CASSLGVDYGYTF.

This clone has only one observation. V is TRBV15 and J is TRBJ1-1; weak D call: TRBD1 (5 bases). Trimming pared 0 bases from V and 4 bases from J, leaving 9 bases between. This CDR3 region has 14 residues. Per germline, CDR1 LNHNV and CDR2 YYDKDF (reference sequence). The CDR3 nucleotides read TGTGCCACCAGCAGAGACAGGGTAAGCACTGAAGCTTTCTTT. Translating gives CATSRDRVSTEAFF.

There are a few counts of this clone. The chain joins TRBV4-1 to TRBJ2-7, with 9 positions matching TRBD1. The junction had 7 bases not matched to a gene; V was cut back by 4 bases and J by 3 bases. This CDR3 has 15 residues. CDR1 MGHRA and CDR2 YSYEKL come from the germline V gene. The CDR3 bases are TGCGCCAGCAGCCCCGGGACAGGGTCAGGCTACGAGCAGTACTTC. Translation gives CASSPGTGSGYEQYF.

As DNA, the CDR3 is TGTGCCAGCAGTGAACCTAGCGGGAGTGACAATGAGCAGTTCTTC. Its protein is CASSEPSGSDNEQFF. V gene TRBV25-1 combines with J gene TRBJ2-1, with TRBD2 identical over 10 bases. CDR1 is MGHDK and CDR2 is SYGVNS in the germline V gene. V lost 2 bases and J lost 5; bases outside the gene matches: 3. This CDR3 is built from 15 residues. The variable domain in full, completed from reference TRBV25-1 and TRBJ2-1, reads EADIYQTPRYLVIGTGKKITLECSQTMGHDKMYWYQQDPGMELHLIHYSYGVNSTEKGDLSSESTVSRIRTEHFPLTLESARPSHTSQYLCASSEPSGSDNEQFFGPGTRLTVL.

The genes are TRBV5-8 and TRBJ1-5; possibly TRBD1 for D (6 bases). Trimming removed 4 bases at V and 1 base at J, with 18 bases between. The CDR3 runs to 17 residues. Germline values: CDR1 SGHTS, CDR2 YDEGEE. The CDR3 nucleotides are TGTGCCAGCAGCACGATACAGGGAACAAAGAGCAATCAGCCCCAGCATTTT. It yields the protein CASSTIQGTKSNQPQHF.

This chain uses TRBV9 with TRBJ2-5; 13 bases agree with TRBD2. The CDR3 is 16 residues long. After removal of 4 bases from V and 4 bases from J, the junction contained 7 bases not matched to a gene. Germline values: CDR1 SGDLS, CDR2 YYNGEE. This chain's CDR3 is CASSSGLAGMRETQYF. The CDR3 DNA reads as TGTGCCAGCAGCTCGGGACTAGCGGGAATGCGAGAGACCCAGTACTTC.

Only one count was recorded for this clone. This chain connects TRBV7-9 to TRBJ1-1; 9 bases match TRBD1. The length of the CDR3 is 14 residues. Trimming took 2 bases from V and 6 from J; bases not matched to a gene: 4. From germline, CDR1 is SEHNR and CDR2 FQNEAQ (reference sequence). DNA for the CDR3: TGTGCCAGCAGCTTAACAGGGGGCAGCGCTGAAGCTTTCTTT. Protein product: CASSLTGGSAEAFF.

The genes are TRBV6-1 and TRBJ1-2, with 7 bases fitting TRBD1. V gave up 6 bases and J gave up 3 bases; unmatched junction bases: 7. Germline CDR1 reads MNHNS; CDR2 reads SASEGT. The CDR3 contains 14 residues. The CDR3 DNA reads TGTGCCAGCAGCGTAGGGGACAGCTACTATGGCTACACCTTC. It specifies CASSVGDSYYGYTF.

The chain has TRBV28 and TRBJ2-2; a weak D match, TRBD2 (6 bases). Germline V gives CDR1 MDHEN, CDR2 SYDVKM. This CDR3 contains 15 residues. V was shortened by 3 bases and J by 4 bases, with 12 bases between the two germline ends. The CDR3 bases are TGTGCCAGCAGTTTGGATGTGGGGGGCACCGGGGAGCTGTTTTTT. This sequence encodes CASSLDVGGTGELFF.

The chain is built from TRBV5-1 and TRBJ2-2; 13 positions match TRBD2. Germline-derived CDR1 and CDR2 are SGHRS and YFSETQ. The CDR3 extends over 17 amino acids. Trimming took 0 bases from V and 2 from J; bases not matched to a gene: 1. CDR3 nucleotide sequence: TGCGCCAGCAGCTTGGGACTAGCGGGAGGAAACACCGGGGAGCTGTTTTTT. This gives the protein CASSLGLAGGNTGELFF.

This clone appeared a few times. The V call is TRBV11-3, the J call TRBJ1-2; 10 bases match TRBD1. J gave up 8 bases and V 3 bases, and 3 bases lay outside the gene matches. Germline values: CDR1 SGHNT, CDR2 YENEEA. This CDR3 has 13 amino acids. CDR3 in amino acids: CASSFGQGDGYTF. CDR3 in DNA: TGTGCCAGCAGCTTTGGACAGGGGGACGGCTACACCTTC.

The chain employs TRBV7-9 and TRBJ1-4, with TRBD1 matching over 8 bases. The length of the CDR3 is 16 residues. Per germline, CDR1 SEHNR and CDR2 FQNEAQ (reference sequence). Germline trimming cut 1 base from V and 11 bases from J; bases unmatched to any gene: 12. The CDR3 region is CASSLDLWTGKSKLFF. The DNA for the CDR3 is TGTGCCAGCAGCTTAGACCTCTGGACAGGGAAGTCGAAACTGTTTTTT.

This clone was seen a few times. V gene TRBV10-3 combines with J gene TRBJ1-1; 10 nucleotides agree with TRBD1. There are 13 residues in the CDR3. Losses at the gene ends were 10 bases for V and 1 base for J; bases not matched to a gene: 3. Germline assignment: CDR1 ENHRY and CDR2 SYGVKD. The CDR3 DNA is TGTGCCACGACAGGGGGCCGGAACACTGAAGCTTTCTTT. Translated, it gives CATTGGRNTEAFF.

The CDR3 DNA reads TGTGCCAGCAGCGTAGAGGCAGGCCGGAACACTGAAGCTTTCTTT. It encodes CASSVEAGRNTEAFF. The V call is TRBV9, the J call TRBJ1-1; D unresolved. Germline CDR1 and CDR2: SGDLS and YYNGEE. The V end was cut by 0 bases, the J end by 1 base, with 10 bases between. The CDR3 has 15 amino acids.

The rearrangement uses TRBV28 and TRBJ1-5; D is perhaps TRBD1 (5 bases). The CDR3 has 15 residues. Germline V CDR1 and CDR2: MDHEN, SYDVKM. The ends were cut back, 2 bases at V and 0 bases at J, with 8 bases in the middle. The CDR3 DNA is TGTGCCAGCAGTTTAGTGGGGGGTAGCAATCAGCCCCAGCATTTT. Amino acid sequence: CASSLVGGSNQPQHF. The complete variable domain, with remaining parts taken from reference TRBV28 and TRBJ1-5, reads DVKVTQSSRYLVKRTGEKVFLECVQDMDHENMFWYRQDPGLGLRLIYFSYDVKMKEKGDIPEGYSVSREKKERFSLILESASTNQTSMYLCASSLVGGSNQPQHFGDGTRLSIL.

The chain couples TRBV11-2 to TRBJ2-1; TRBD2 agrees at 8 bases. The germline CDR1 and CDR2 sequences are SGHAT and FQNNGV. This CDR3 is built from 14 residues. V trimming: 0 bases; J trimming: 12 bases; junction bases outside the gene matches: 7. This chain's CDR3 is CASSLDGLAGRQFF. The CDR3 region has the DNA TGTGCCAGCAGCTTAGACGGGCTAGCGGGTAGGCAGTTCTTC.

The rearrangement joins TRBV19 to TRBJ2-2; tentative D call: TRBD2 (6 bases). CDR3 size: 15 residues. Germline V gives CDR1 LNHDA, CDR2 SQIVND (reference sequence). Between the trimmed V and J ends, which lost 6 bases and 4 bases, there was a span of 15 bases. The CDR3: CASRLRTTITGELFF. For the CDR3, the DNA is TGTGCCAGTAGGCTAAGGACTACAATCACCGGGGAGCTGTTTTTT.

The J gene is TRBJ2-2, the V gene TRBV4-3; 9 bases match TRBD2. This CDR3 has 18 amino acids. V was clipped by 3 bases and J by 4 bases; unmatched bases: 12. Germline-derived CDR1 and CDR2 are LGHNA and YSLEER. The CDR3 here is CASSQEIAGASPTGELFF. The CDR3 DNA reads TGCGCCAGCAGCCAGGAGATAGCGGGAGCGTCCCCCACCGGGGAGCTGTTTTTT.

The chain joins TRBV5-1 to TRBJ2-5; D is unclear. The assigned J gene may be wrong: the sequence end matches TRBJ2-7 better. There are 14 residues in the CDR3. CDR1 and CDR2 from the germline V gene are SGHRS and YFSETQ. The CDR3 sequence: CASSFGQAVAEQYF. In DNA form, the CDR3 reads TGCGCCAGCAGCTTCGGTCAGGCAGTTGCCGAGCAGTACTTC.

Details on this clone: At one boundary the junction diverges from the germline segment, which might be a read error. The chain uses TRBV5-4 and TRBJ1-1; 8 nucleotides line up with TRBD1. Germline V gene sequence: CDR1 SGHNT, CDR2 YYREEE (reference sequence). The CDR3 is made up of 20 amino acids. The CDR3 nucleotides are TGTGCCAGCAGGTTGGGGGCCGGGGGCAGGGGGCCATCTGGGAACACTGAAGCTTTCTTT. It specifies CASRLGAGGRGPSGNTEAFF.

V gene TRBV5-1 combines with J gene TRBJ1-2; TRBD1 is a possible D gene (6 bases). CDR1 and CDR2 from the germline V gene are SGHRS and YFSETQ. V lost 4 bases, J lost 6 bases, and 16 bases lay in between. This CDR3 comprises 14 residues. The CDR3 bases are TGCGCCAGCAGCCGAGGGGGACAACGGGATGGCTACACCTTC. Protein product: CASSRGGQRDGYTF. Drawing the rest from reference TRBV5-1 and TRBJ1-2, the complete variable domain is KAGVTQTPRYLIKTRGQQVTLSCSPISGHRSVSWYQQTPGQGLQFLFEYFSETQRNKGNFPGRFSGRQFSNSRSEMNVSTLELGDSALYLCASSRGGQRDGYTFGSGTRLTVV.

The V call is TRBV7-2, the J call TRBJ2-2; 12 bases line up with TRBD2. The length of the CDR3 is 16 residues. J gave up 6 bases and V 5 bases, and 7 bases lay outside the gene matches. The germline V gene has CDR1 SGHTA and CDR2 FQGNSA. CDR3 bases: TGTGCCAGCAGCCGACTAGCGGGAGTCTTACCCGGGGAGCTGTTTTTT. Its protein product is CASSRLAGVLPGELFF.

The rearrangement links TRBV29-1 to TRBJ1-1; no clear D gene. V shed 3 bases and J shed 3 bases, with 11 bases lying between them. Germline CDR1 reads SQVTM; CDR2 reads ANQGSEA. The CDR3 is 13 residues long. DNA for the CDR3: TGCAGCGTTGACGGGGTGTCGTACACTGAAGCTTTCTTT. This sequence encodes CSVDGVSYTEAFF. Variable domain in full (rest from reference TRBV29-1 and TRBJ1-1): SAVISQKPSRDICQRGTSLTIQCQVDSQVTMMFWYRQQPGQSLTLIATANQGSEATYESGFVIDKFPISRPNLTFSTLTVSNMSPEDSSIYLCSVDGVSYTEAFFGQGTRLTVV.

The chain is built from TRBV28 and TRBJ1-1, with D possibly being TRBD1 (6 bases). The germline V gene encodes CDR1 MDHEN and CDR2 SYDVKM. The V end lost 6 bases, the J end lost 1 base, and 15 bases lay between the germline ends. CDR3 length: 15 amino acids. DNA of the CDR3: TGTGCCAGCAGAACCACAGGGATGAAGAACACTGAAGCTTTCTTT. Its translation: CASRTTGMKNTEAFF.